This section outlines one T cell receptor beta chain sequence together with its context. Seattle cases were enrolled at active infection and followed longitudinally. Per the study methods: Reference gene primers were amplified, and this amplification served to estimate nucleated cell counts. The table came from immunoSEQ multiplex PCR; TCRdb's copy has only in-frame clones and leaves some out. That table furnishes V, J and clone size, whereas the DNA furnished D and trimming. This sample has 200,000 to 250,000 clones, with 82% found just once. These data belong to a study of blood T cell repertoires in COVID-19. Study background: COVID-19 samples from acute and convalescent phases originated in the United States, Italy and Spain. Nucleic acid was either cDNA or gDNA, and it came from T cells, B-cell-depleted T cells, or PBMCs.

Trimming took 7 bases from V and 3 from J, leaving 12 bases between them. CDR1 is MNHEY and CDR2 is SMNVEV in the germline V gene (reference sequence). CDR3 length: 14 amino acids. The TCR sequence derives from a woman older than 75 with COVID-19, enrolled during active disease. The sample was peripheral blood. V and J are TRBV27 and TRBJ1-4; D possibly corresponds to TRBD1 (6 bases). CDR3 protein: CASNRGGANEKLFF. The CDR3 DNA is TGTGCCAGCAATCGAGGGGGTGCTAATGAAAAACTGTTTTTT.